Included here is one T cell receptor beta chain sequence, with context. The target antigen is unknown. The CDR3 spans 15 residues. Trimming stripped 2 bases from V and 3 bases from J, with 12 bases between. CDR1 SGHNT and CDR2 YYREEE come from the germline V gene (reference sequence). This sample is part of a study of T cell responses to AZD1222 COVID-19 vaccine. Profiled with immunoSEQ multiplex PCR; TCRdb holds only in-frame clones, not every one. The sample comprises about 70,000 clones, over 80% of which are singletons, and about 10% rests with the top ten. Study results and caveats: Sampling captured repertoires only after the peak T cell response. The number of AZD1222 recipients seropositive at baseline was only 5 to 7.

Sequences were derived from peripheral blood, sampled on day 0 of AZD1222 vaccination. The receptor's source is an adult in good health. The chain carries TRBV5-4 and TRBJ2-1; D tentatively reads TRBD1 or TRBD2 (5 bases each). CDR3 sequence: CASSFDGAVYNEQFF. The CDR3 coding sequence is TGTGCCAGCAGCTTCGACGGGGCTGTCTACAATGAGCAGTTCTTC.